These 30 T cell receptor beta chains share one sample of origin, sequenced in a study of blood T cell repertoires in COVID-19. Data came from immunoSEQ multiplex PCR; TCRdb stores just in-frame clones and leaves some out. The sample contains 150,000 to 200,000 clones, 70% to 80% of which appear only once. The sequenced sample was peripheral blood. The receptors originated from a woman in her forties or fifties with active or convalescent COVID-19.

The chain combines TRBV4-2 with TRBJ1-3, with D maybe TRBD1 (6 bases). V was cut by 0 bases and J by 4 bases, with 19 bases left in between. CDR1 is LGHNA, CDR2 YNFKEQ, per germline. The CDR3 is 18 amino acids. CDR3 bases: TGTGCCAGCAGCCAAGATTTTATCGGGGCAGGGGAAGGAAACACCATATATTTT. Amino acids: CASSQDFIGAGEGNTIYF.

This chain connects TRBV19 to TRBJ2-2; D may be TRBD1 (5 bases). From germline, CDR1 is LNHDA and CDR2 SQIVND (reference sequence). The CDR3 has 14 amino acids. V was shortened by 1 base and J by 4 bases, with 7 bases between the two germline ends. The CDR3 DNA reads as TGTGCCAGTAGTATAGCTAGGGGCACCGGGGAGCTGTTTTTT. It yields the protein CASSIARGTGELFF.

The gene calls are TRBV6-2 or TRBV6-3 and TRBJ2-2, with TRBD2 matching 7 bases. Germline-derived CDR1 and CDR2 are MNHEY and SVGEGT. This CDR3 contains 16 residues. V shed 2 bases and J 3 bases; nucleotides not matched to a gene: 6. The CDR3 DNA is TGTGCCAGCAGTTACGTGGGAGGGCCGGACACCGGGGAGCTGTTTTTT. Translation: CASSYVGGPDTGELFF.

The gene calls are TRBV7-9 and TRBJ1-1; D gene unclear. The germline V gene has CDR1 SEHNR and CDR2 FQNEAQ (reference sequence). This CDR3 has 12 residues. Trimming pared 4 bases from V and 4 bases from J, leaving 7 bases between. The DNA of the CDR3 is TGTGCCAGCAGCTATGGTAGCACTGAAGCTTTCTTT. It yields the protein CASSYGSTEAFF.

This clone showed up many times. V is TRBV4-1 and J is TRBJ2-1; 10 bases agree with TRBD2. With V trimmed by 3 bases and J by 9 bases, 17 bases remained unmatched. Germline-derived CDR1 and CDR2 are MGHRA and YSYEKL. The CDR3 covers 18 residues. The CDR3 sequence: CASSQEGGAGGPYGEQFF. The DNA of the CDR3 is TGCGCCAGCAGCCAGGAAGGGGGAGCGGGAGGGCCTTACGGTGAGCAGTTCTTC.

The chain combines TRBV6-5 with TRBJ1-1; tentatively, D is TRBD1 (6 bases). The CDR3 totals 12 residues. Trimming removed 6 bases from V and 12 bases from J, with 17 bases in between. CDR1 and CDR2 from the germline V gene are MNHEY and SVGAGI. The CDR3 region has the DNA TGTGCCAGCAGGGGGAAAGCAGGGGAATCTTTCTTT. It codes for CASRGKAGESFF.

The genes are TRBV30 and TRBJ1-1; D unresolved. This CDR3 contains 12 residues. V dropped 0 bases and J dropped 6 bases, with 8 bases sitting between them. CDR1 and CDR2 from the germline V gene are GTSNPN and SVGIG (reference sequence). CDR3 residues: CAWSVGRAEAFF. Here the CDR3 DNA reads TGTGCCTGGAGTGTAGGTCGGGCTGAAGCTTTCTTT.

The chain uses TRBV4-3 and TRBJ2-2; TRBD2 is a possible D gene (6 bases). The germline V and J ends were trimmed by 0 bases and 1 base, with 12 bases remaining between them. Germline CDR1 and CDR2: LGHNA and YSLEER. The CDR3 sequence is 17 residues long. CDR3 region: CASSQEPWRGNTGELFF. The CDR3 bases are TGCGCCAGCAGCCAAGAGCCATGGCGGGGGAACACCGGGGAGCTGTTTTTT.

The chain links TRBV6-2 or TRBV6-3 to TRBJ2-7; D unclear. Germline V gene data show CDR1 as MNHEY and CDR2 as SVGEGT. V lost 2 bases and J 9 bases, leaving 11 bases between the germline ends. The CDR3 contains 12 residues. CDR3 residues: CASSYPSLGQYF. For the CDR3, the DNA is TGTGCCAGCAGTTACCCCTCCCTCGGGCAGTACTTC.

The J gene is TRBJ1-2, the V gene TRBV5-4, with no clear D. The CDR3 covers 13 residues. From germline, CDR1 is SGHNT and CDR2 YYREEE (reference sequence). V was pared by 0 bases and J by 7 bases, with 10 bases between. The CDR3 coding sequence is TGTGCCAGCAGCTTGGAGCCCTTTGGTGGCTACACCTTC. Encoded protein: CASSLEPFGGYTF. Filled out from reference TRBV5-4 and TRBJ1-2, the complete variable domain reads ETGVTQSPTHLIKTRGQQVTLRCSSQSGHNTVSWYQQALGQGPQFIFQYYREEENGRGNFPPRFSGLQFPNYSSELNVNALELDDSALYLCASSLEPFGGYTFGSGTRLTVV.

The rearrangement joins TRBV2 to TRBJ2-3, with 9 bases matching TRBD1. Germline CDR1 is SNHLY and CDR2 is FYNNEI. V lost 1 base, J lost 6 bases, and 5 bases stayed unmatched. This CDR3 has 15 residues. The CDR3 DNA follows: TGTGCCAGCAGTGAAGGGACAGGGGAGGGGGATACGCAGTATTTT. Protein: CASSEGTGEGDTQYF.

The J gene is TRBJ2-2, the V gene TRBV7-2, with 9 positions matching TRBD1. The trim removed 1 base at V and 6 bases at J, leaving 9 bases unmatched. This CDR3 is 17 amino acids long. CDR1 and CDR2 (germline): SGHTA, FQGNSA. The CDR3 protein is CASSLEIVGTGPGELFF. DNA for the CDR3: TGTGCCAGCAGCTTAGAAATTGTCGGGACAGGGCCCGGGGAGCTGTTTTTT.

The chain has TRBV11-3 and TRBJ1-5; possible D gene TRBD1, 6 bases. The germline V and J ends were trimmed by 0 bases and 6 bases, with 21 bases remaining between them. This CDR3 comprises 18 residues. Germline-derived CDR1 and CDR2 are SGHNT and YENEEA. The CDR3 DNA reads TGTGCCAGCAGCTTAGATCTGCGGAAGGGGGAAAGAGGTCAGCCCCAGCATTTT. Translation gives CASSLDLRKGERGQPQHF.

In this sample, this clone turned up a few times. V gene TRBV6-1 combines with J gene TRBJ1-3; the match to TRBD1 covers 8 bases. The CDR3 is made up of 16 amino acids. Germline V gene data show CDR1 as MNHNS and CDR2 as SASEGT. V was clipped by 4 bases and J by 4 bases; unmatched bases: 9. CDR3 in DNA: TGTGCCAGCAGTGGGGCCCTCAGGGGGCGCGGAAACACCATATATTTT. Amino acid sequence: CASSGALRGRGNTIYF.

The DNA of the CDR3 is TGTGCCTGGAGTCGGGACAACTCCTACGAGCAGTACTTC. Amino acid sequence: CAWSRDNSYEQYF. V usage is TRBV30 and J usage is TRBJ2-7, with D possibly being TRBD1 (6 bases). Germline V gives CDR1 GTSNPN, CDR2 SVGIG (reference sequence). V shed 2 bases and J shed 0 bases, with 8 bases lying between them. The CDR3 is 13 amino acids.

The CDR3 DNA follows: TGTGCCAGCAGTCTGGACAGGGGGTCTTCTGGAAACACCATATATTTT. This codes for CASSLDRGSSGNTIYF. The V call is TRBV2, the J call TRBJ1-3, with 10 bases that match TRBD1. From germline, CDR1 is SNHLY and CDR2 FYNNEI. V was clipped by 5 bases and J by 1 base; unmatched bases: 5. The CDR3 has 16 residues.

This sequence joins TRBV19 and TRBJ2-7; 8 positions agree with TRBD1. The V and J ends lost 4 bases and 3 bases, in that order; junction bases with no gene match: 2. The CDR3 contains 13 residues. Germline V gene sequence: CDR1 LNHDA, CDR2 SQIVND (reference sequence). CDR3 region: CASSSDRGYEQYF. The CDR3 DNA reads TGTGCCAGTAGTAGCGACAGGGGCTACGAGCAGTACTTC.

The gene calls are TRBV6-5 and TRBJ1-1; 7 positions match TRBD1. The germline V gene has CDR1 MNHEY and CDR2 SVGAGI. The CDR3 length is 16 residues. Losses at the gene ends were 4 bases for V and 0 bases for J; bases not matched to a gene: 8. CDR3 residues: CASSSYRGLMNTEAFF. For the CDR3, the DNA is TGTGCCAGCAGTTCTTACAGGGGTTTGATGAACACTGAAGCTTTCTTT.

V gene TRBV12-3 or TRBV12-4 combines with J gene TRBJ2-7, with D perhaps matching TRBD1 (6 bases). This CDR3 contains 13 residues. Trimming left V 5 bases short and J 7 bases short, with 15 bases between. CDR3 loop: CASSINSGTEQYF. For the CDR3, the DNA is TGTGCCAGCAGTATAAACTCCGGGACAGAGCAGTACTTC.

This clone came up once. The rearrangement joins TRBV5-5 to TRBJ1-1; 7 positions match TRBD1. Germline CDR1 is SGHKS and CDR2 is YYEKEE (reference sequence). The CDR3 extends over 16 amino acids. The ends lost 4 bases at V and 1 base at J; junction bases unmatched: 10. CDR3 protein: CASSKGGTASNTEAFF. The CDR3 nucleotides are TGTGCCAGCAGCAAGGGCGGGACAGCCTCGAACACTGAAGCTTTCTTT. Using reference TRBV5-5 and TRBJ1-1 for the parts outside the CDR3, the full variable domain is DAGVTQSPTHLIKTRGQQVTLRCSPISGHKSVSWYQQVLGQGPQFIFQYYEKEERGRGNFPDRFSARQFPNYSSELNVNALLLGDSALYLCASSKGGTASNTEAFFGQGTRLTVV.

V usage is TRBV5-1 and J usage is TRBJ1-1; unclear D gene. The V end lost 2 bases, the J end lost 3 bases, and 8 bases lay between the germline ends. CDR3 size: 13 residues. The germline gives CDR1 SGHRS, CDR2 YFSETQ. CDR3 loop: CASSFREDTEAFF. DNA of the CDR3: TGCGCCAGCAGCTTTCGGGAGGACACTGAAGCTTTCTTT.

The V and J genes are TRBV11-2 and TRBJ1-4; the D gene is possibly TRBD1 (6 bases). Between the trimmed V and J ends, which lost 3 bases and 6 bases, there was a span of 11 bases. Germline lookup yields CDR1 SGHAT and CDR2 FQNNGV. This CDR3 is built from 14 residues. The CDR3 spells CASSFSGGDEKLFF. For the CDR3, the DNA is TGTGCCAGCAGCTTCTCGGGGGGCGATGAAAAACTGTTTTTT.

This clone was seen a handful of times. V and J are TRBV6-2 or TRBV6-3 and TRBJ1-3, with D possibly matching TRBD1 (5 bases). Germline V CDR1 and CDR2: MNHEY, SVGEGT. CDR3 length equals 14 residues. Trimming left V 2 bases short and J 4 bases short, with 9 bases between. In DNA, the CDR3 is TGTGCCAGCAGTTACGGGGGGACCGGAAACACCATATATTTT. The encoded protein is CASSYGGTGNTIYF.

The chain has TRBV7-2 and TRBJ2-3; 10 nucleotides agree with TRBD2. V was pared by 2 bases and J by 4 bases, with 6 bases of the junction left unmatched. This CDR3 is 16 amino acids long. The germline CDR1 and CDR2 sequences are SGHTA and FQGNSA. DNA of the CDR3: TGTGCCAGCAGCTTACAGCGGGGGGGTCGTGCAGATACGCAGTATTTT. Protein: CASSLQRGGRADTQYF.

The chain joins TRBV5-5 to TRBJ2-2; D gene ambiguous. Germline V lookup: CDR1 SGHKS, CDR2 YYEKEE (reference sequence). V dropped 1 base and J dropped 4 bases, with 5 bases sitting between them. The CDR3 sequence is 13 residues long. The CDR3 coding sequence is TGTGCCAGCAGCTTGCTTTTCACCGGGGAGCTGTTTTTT. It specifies CASSLLFTGELFF.

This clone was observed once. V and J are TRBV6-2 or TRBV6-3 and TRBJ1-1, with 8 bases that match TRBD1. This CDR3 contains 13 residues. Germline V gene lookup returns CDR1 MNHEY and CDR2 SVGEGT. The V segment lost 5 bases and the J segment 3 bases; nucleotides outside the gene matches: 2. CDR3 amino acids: CASSDRGHTEAFF. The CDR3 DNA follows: TGTGCCAGCAGTGACAGGGGACACACTGAAGCTTTCTTT.

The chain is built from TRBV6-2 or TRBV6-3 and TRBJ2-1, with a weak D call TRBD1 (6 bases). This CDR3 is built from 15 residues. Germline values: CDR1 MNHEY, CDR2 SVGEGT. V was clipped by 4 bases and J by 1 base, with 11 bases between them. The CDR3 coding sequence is TGTGCCAGCAGTTCCCCACAGGGTTCCTACAATGAGCAGTTCTTC. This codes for CASSSPQGSYNEQFF.

DNA for the CDR3: TGTGCCAGCAGTTACGGGACAGGGGCCGAGCGGGTAGCCAAAAACATTCAGTACTTC. It encodes CASSYGTGAERVAKNIQYF. The V call is TRBV6-2 or TRBV6-3, the J call TRBJ2-4, with TRBD1 matching over 10 bases. V trimming: 2 bases; J trimming: 0 bases; junction bases outside the gene matches: 10. From germline, CDR1 is MNHEY and CDR2 SVGEGT. This CDR3 comprises 19 residues.

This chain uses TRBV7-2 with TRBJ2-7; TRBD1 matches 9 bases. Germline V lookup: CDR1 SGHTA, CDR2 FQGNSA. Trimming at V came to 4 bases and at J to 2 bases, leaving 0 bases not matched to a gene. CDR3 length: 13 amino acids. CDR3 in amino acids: CASSWDRAYEQYF. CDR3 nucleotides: TGTGCCAGCAGCTGGGACAGGGCCTACGAGCAGTACTTC.

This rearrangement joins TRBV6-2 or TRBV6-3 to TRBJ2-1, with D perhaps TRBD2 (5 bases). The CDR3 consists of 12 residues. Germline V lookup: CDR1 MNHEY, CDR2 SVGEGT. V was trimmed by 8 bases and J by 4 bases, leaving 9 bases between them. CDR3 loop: CASGSGYNEQFF. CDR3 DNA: TGTGCCAGCGGTTCGGGGTACAATGAGCAGTTCTTC.